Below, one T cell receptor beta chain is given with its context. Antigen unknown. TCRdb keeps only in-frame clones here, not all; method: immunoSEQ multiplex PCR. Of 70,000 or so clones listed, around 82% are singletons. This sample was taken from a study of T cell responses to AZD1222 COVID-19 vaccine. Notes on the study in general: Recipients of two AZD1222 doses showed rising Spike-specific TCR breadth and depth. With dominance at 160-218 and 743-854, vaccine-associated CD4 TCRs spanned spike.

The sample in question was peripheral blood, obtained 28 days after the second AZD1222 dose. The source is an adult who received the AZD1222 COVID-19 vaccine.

CDR3 sequence reads: CASSPEGRPGGNTIYF. The CDR3 region has the DNA TGTGCCAGCAGCCCCGAGGGGCGGCCCGGGGGAAACACCATATATTTT. The chain has TRBV11-2 and TRBJ1-3; D possibly corresponds to TRBD1 (5 bases). Looked up from germline, CDR1 is SGHAT and CDR2 is FQNNGV. V gave up 5 bases and J gave up 4 bases, with 18 bases separating them. This CDR3 is built from 16 residues. Based on the CDR3 plus reference TRBV11-2 and TRBJ1-3, the full variable domain is EAGVAQSPRYKIIEKRQSVAFWCNPISGHATLYWYQQILGQGPKLLIQFQNNGVVDDSQLPKDRFSAERLKGVDSTLKIQPAKLEDSAVYLCASSPEGRPGGNTIYFGEGSWLTVV.